The clone carrying this TCR beta chain was seen repeatedly, ten times or more. This record belongs to a study of patients and donors after allogeneic stem cell transplantation. The V gene's germline CDR1 is SGHAT and CDR2 FQDESV (reference sequence). The J segment lost 0 bases and the V segment lost 2 bases, leaving 4 bases of the junction unmatched. The CDR3 has 17 residues. TCRdb recomputed calls from the RT-PCR reads with MiXCR, one row per CDR3 protein. The sample lists approximately 88,000 distinct CDR3 sequences, 4.5% to 5% seen once, with about 3% in the top ten. The sequence was collected from a human donor who was either an allogeneic HSCT recipient or a stem cell or donor lymphocyte infusion donor (not recorded which). It is not recorded whose cells these are; they may come from a transplant donor. The chain is built from TRBV11-1 and TRBJ2-1; 10 bases fit TRBD2. Sequenced: blood, either unsorted or a sorted T cell fraction (not recorded which). CDR3 bases: TGTGCCAGCAGCTTATCTAGCGGGGGCGACTCCTACAATGAGCAGTTCTTC. Translated, it gives CASSLSSGGDSYNEQFF. Full variable domain (outside the CDR3, taken from reference TRBV11-1 and TRBJ2-1): EAEVAQSPRYKITEKSQAVAFWCDPISGHATLYWYRQILGQGPELLVQFQDESVVDDSQLPKDRFSAERLKGVDSTLKIQPAELGDSAMYLCASSLSSGGDSYNEQFFGPGTRLTVL.